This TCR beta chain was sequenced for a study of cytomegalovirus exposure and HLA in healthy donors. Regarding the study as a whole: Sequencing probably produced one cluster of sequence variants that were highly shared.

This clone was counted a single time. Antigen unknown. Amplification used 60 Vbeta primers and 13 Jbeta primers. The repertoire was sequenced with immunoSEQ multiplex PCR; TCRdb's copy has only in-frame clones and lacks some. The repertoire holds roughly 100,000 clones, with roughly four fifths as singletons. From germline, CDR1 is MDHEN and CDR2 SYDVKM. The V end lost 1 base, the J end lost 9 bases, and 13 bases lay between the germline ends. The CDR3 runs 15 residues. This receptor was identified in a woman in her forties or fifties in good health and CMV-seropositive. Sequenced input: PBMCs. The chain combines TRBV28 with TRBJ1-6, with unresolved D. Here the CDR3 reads CASSLSAGSGSPLHF. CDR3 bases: TGTGCCAGCAGTTTATCGGCGGGTTCAGGTTCACCCCTCCACTTT.